This T cell receptor beta chain was captured in a study of T cells after yellow fever vaccination. This clonotype has only one observation. What it binds is not known. A single record per CDR3 protein comes from TCRdb applying MiXCR to the 5' RACE reads. The data show fewer than 400,000 distinct CDR3 sequences, with 6.2% seen just once and 14% to 15% held by the top ten. Overall study results and limits: Most primary-vaccination clones reappeared after the booster (96% CD4, about 88% CD8).

The source was PBMCs, collected 5 days after the yellow fever booster vaccination. The receptor was isolated from a man aged 25 to 45 who received the YFV17D yellow fever vaccine.

This chain's CDR3 is CASSGTSRSEFF. CDR3 coding DNA: TGTGCCAGCAGCGGAACTTCGAGGAGCGAGTTCTTC. The V gene is TRBV7-2, the J gene TRBJ2-1; D not certain. The CDR3 sequence is 12 residues long. The V gene lost 5 bases and the J gene lost 14 bases, with 16 bases spanning the gap. The germline V gene has CDR1 SGHTA and CDR2 FQGNSA.